This entry concerns a single TCR beta chain. This clonotype has a count of ten or more. No cognate antigen has been identified for it. No much larger clone is present one base from it, and per-base qualities are unavailable. TCR beta repertoires were profiled from peripheral blood of 10 to 15 young patients with multiple sclerosis to demonstrate the VDJtools post-analysis software. The patients with multiple sclerosis were children and adolescents between roughly 6 and 17 years of age. Reading from cysteine to phenylalanine, the CDR3 counts 14 amino acids. The sequence is cut down to CDR3 DNA, 42 bases in frame from base 1. V is pared back by 4 bases and J by 8 bases, with 13 bases lying between the germline termini. The CDR1 and CDR2 encoded by the germline V gene are SGHRS and YFSETQ. Library construction relied on PCR. The sequencing machine was an Illumina HiSeq 2500. To reduce PCR and sequencing biases, unique molecular identifiers were built into the TCR beta cDNA libraries. About 500,000 cDNA molecules were obtained for every 1 to 10 million input T cells, so each molecule roughly corresponded to one T cell. The same protocol used for the earlier healthy control dataset was applied to prepare and sequence the patient libraries. Samples belonging to the same batch were prepared together, multiplexed and sequenced on a shared HiSeq lane. The authors processed their data as follows. MIGEC handled the raw barcoded reads, throwing out single-read molecular identifier groups before consensus assembly and CDR3 extraction. Clonotype tables were post-analysed with VDJtools, and diversity was normalized by down-sampling all datasets to the smallest sample size. In repertoire overlap clustering, CDR3 amino acid sequences, but not nucleotide sequences, were matched to correct batch-related cross-sample contamination. TCRdb cleaned the public reads at Q25 with fastp, built clones with MiXCR and kept in-frame beta chains. Rows matching on CDR3 protein sequence are summarized as one entry with the most common DNA and genes. These V and J calls rely on TCRdb rather than the paper's analysis. This sample has 250,000 to 300,000 distinct CDR3 sequences in its table, and approximately 34% of those were observed once. The leading ten clones occupy 4% to 5.5% of the sample.

The record originates from a study of post-analysis software for immune sequencing data (dated by TCRdb to 2013 to 2016). For the study in its entirety: Relapsing-remitting, secondary progressive and progressive-relapsing multiple sclerosis were recorded as disease courses, and subtype annotation was lacking for some patients. Patient repertoires were compared against roughly 12 previously published healthy control repertoires from donors aged about 6 to 26 years. A subset of samples was prepared in parallel using single-end sample barcoding, then pooled and co-amplified after Illumina adapter ligation.

Here is what the overall study found, with its caveats: Normalized Chao1 diversity was significantly lower in multiple sclerosis patients than controls, suggesting substantial peripheral T-cell clonal expansion. Strong co-clustering of samples prepared in the same batch was shown by direct clustering with F measure, prompting a batch-effect correction. Patients showed significantly higher frequencies than controls for about 5 TRBV segments, among them TRBV5-6, TRBV5-1 and TRBV20-1. The multiple sclerosis patient group was slightly younger than the control group.

The sequenced sample consisted of blood. This receptor was obtained from a girl aged 5-17 years with multiple sclerosis. This sequence uses TRBV5-1 and TRBJ1-6, and the D gene may be TRBD1, 5 bases matching. The DNA is TGCGCCAGCAGCAACGCAGGGTTTGATTCACCCCTCCACTTT. The translation is CASSNAGFDSPLHF.